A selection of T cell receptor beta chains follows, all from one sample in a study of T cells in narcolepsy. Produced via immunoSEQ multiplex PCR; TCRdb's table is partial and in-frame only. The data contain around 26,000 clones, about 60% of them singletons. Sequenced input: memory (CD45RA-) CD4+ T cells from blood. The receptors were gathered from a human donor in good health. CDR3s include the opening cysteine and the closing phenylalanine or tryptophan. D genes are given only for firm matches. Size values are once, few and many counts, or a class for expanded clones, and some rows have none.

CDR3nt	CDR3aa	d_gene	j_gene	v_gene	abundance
TGTGCCAGCTCAGATGGTAATTCACCCCTCCACTTT	CASSDGNSPLHF	NA	TRBJ1-6	TRBV18	NA
TGCGCCAGCAGCTTGGGACAGGGGGCCCGAGCTAACTATGGCTACACCTTC	CASSLGQGARANYGYTF	TRBD1	TRBJ1-2	TRBV5-1	few
TGTGCCAGCAGCCCTGTCGTGACTGAAGCTTTCTTT	CASSPVVTEAFF	NA	TRBJ1-1	TRBV7-6	NA
TGTGCCAGCAGTCCTCGAGTAGGGAGTTCCTACGAGCAGTACTTC	CASSPRVGSSYEQYF	NA	TRBJ2-7	TRBV28	NA
TGTGCCAGCAGCGAGGGGCCCTATGGCTACACCTTC	CASSEGPYGYTF	NA	TRBJ1-2	TRBV5-6	few
TGTGCCGGACAGGGGGCATTGAACACTGAAGCTTTCTTT	CAGQGALNTEAFF	TRBD1	TRBJ1-1	TRBV6-5	NA
TGCGCCAGCAGCTTGTCGGCACCCACCGGGGAGCTGTTTTTT	CASSLSAPTGELFF	NA	TRBJ2-2	TRBV5-1	NA
TGCAGCGTCCTCCTAGCGGGGGGTTACAATGAGCAGTTCTTC	CSVLLAGGYNEQFF	TRBD2	TRBJ2-1	TRBV29-1	NA
TGTGCCAGTAGTATGACTCAGGCGTATTCACCCCTCCACTTT	CASSMTQAYSPLHF	NA	TRBJ1-6	TRBV19	NA
TGTGCCAGCAGCCCTAGCGCGCTCACAGATACGCAGTATTTT	CASSPSALTDTQYF	NA	TRBJ2-3	TRBV13	NA
TGTGCCAGCAGCCCGACAGGGGCTGGAAACACCATATATTTT	CASSPTGAGNTIYF	TRBD1	TRBJ1-3	TRBV7-2	NA
TGTGCCAGCAGTGAACCCTACCCATCACCCGGGGAGCTGTTTTTT	CASSEPYPSPGELFF	NA	TRBJ2-2	TRBV6-1	NA
TGTGCCAGCAGTGCGGAGGGCCGGCAGCCCCAGCATTTT	CASSAEGRQPQHF	NA	TRBJ1-5	TRBV2	NA
TGTGCCAGCAGGTCAGGGGGGGTCACCGGGGAGCTGTTTTTT	CASRSGGVTGELFF	NA	TRBJ2-2	TRBV28	NA
TGTGCCAGCAGCTTGGGACTGCCAGCTAACTATGGCTACACCTTC	CASSLGLPANYGYTF	NA	TRBJ1-2	TRBV7-2	NA